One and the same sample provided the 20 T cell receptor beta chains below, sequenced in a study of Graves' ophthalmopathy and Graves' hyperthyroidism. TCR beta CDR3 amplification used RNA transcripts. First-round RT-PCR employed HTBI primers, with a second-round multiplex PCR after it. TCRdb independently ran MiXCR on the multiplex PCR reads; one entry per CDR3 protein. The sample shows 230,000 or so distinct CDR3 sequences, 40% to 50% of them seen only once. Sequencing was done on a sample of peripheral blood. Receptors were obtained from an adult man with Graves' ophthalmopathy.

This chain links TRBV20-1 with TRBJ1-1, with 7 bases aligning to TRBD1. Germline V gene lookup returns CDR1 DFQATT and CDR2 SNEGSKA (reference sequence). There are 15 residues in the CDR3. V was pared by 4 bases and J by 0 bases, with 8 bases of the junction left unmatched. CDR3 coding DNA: TGCAGTGCTAACCCTTCGACAGGGATGAACACTGAAGCTTTCTTT. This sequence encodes CSANPSTGMNTEAFF.

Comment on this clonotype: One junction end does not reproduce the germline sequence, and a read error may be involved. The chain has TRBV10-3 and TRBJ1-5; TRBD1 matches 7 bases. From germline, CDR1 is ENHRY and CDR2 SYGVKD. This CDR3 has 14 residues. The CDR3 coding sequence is TGTGCCAGCAGTTTAGGGGGGACAGTGGAGCCCCAGCATTTT. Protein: CASSLGGTVEPQHF.

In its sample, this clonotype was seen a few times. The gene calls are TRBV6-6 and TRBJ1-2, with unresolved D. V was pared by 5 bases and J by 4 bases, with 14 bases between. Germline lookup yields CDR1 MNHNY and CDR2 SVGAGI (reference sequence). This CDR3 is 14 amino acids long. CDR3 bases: TGTGCCAGCAGTCCTCCGGCGCGGTCCTATGGCTACACCTTC. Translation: CASSPPARSYGYTF.

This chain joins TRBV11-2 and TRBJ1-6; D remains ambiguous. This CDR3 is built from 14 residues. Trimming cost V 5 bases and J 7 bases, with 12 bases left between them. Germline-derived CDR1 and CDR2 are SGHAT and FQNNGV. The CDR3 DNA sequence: TGTGCCAGCAGCCCGCGGGTGAGAAATTCACCCCTCCACTTT. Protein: CASSPRVRNSPLHF. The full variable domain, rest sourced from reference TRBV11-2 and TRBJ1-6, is EAGVAQSPRYKIIEKRQSVAFWCNPISGHATLYWYQQILGQGPKLLIQFQNNGVVDDSQLPKDRFSAERLKGVDSTLKIQPAKLEDSAVYLCASSPRVRNSPLHFGNGTRLTVT.

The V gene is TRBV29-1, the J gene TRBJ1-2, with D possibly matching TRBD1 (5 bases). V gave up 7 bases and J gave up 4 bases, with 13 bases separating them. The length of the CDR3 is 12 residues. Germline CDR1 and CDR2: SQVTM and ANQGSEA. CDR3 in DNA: TGCAGCGGAGGAGGACAAAGCTATGGCTACACCTTC. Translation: CSGGGQSYGYTF.

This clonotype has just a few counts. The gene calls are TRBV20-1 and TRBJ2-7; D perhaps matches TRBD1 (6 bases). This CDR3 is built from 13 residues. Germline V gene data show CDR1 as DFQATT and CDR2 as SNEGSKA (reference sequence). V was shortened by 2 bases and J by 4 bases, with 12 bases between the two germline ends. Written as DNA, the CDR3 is TGCAGTGCTAGACCACAGGGAACATACGAGCAGTACTTC. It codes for CSARPQGTYEQYF.

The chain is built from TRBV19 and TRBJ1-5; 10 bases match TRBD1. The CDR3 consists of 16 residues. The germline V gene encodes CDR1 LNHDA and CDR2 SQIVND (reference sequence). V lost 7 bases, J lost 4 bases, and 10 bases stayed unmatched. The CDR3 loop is CASTKSPGQGNQPQHF. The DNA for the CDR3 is TGTGCCAGTACCAAATCTCCGGGACAGGGGAATCAGCCCCAGCATTTT. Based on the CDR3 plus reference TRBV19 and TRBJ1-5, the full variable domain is DGGITQSPKYLFRKEGQNVTLSCEQNLNHDAMYWYRQDPGQGLRLIYYSQIVNDFQKGDIAEGYSVSREKKESFPLTVTSAQKNPTAFYLCASTKSPGQGNQPQHFGDGTRLSIL.

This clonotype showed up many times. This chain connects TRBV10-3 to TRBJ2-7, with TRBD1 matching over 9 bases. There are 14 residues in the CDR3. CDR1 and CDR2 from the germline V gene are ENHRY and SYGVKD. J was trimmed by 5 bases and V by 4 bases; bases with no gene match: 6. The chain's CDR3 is CAISADRGGDEQYF. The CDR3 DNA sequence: TGTGCCATCAGTGCGGACAGGGGTGGCGACGAGCAGTACTTC.

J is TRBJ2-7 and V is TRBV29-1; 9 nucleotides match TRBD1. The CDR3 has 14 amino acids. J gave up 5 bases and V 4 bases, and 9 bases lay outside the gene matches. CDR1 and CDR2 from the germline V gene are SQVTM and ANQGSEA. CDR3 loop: CSVVPGQGSHEQYF. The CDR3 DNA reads TGCAGCGTTGTCCCGGGACAGGGTTCCCACGAGCAGTACTTC.

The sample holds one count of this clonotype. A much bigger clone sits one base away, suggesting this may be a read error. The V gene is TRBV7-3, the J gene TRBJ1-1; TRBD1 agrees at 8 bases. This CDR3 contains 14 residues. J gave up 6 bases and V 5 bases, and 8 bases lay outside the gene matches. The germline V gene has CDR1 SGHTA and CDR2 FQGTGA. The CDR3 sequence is CASSPRTGQPEAFF. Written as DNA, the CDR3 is TGTGCCAGCAGCCCCCGGACAGGGCAGCCTGAAGCTTTCTTT.

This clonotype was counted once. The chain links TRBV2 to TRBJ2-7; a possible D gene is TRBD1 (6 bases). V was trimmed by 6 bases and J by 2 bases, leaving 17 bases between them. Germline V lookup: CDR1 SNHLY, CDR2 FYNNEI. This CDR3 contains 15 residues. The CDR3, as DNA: TGTGCCAGCAGCCTCCGATGGACAGCAACCTACGAGCAGTACTTC. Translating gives CASSLRWTATYEQYF.

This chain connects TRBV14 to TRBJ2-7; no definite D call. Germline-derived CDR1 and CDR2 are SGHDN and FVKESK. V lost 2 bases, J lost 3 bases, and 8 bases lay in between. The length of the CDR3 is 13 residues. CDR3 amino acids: CASSQSTDYEQYF. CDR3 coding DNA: TGTGCCAGCAGCCAATCAACAGACTACGAGCAGTACTTC.

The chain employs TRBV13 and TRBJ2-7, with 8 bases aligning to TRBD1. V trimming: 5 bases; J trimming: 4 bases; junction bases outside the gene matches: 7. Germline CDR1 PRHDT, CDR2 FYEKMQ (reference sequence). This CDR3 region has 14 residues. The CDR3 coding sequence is TGTGCCAGCAGCCAACGGACAGGGAAGTACGAGCAGTACTTC. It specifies CASSQRTGKYEQYF.

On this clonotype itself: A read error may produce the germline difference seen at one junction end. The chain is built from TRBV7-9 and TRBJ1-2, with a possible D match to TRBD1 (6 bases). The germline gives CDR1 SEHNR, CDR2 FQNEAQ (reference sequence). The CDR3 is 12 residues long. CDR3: CASSYQGFGCTF. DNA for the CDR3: TGTGCCAGCAGCTACCAGGGGTTTGGCTGCACCTTC.

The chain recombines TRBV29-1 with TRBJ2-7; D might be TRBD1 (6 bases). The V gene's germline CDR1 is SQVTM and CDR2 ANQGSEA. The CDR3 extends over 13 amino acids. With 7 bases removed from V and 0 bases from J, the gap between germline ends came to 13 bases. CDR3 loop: CSARTADSYEQYF. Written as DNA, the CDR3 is TGCAGCGCTCGGACAGCGGACTCCTACGAGCAGTACTTC.

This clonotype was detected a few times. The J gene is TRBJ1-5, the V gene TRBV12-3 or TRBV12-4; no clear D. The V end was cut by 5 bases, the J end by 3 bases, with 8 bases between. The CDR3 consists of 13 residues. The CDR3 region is CASSPANNQPQHF. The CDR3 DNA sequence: TGTGCCAGCAGTCCCGCAAACAATCAGCCCCAGCATTTT.

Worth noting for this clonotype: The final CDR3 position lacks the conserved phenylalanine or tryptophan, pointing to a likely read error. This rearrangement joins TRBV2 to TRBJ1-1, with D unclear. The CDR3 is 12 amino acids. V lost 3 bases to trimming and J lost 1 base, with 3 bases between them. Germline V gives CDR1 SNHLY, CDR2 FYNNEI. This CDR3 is CASSEPNTEAFL. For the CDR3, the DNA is TGTGCCAGCAGTGAGCCGAACACTGAAGCTTTCCTT.

The CDR3 here is CASSREPLRYEQYF. DNA of the CDR3: TGTGCCAGCAGTCGGGAGCCGTTAAGGTACGAGCAGTACTTC. The chain couples TRBV2 to TRBJ2-7; a weak D match, TRBD2 (6 bases). CDR3 length equals 14 residues. CDR1 and CDR2 (germline): SNHLY, FYNNEI. Trimming shortened V by 5 bases and J by 4 bases, and 15 bases separated the two germline ends.

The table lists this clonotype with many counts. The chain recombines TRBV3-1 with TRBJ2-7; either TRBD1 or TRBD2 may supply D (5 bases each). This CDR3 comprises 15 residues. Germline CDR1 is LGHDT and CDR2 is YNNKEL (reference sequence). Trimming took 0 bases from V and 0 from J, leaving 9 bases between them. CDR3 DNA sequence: TGTGCCAGCAGCCAAGATGCAGGGAGCTCCTACGAGCAGTACTTC. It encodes CASSQDAGSSYEQYF.

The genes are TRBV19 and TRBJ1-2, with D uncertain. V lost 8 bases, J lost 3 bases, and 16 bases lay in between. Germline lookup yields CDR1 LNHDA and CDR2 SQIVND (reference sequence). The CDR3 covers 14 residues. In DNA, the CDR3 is TGTGCCAGTCGCGCGGCTCAAACTCACTATGGCTACACCTTC. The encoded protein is CASRAAQTHYGYTF. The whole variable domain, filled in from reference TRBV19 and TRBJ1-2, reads DGGITQSPKYLFRKEGQNVTLSCEQNLNHDAMYWYRQDPGQGLRLIYYSQIVNDFQKGDIAEGYSVSREKKESFPLTVTSAQKNPTAFYLCASRAAQTHYGYTFGSGTRLTVV.